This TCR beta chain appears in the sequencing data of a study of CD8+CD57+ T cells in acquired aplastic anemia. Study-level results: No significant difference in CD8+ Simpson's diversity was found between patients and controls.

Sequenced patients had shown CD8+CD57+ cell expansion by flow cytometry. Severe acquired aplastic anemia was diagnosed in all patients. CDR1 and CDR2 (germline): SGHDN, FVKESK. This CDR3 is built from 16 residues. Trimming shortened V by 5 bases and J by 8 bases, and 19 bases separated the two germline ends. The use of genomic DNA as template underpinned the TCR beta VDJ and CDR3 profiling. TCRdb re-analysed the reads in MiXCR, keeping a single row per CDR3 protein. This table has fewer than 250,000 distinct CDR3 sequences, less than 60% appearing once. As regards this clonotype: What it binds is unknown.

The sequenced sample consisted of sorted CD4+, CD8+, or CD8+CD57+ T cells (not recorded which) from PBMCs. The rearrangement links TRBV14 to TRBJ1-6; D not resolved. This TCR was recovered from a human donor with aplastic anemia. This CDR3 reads CASSVGDVGSDSPLHF. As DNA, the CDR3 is TGTGCCAGCAGCGTAGGAGACGTGGGGAGCGATTCACCCCTCCACTTT.